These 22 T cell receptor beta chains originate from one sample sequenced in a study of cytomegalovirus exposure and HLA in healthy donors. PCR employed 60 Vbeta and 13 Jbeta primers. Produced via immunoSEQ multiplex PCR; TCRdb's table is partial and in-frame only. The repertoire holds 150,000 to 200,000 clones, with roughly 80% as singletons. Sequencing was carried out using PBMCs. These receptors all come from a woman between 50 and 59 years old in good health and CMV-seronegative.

CDR3 DNA sequence: TGTGCCAGCAGTTCCCGACAGGGGGTCTACGAGCAGTACTTC. It translates to CASSSRQGVYEQYF. This chain connects TRBV28 to TRBJ2-7; TRBD1 aligns across 9 bases. V gave up 4 bases and J gave up 3 bases; unmatched junction bases: 4. CDR1 MDHEN and CDR2 SYDVKM come from the germline V gene. The CDR3 totals 14 residues.

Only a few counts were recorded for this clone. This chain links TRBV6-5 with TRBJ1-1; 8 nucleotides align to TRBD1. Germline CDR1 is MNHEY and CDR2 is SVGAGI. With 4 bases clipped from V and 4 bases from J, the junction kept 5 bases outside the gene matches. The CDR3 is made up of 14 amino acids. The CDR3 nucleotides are TGTGCCAGCAGTTCACGGACAGGGACCACTGAAGCTTTCTTT. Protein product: CASSSRTGTTEAFF.

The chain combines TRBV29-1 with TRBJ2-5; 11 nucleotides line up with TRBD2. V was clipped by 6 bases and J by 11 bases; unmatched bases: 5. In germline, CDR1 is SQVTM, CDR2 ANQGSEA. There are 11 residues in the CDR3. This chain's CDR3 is CSVALAGAQYF. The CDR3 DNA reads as TGCAGCGTAGCACTAGCGGGGGCTCAGTACTTC.

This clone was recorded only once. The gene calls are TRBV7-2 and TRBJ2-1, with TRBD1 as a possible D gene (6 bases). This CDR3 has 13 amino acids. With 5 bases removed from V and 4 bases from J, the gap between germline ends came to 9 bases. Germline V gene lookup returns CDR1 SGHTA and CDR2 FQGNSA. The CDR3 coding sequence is TGTGCCAGCAGCACAGGACAGTACAATGAGCAGTTCTTC. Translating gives CASSTGQYNEQFF.

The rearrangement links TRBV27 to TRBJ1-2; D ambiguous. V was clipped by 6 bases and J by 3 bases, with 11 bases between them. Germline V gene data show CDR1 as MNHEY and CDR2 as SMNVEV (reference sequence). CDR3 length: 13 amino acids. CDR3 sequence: CASSLTRDYGYTF. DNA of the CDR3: TGTGCCAGCAGCTTGACTAGGGACTATGGCTACACCTTC.

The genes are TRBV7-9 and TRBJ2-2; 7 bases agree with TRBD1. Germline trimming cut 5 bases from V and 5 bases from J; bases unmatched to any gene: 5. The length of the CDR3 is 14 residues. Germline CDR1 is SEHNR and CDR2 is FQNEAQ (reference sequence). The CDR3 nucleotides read TGTGCCAGCAGCCGACAGGGTAGGACCGGGGAGCTGTTTTTT. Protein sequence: CASSRQGRTGELFF.

For the CDR3, the DNA is TGTGCCAGCAGAAACAGGGTGAACACTGAAGCTTTCTTT. Residues: CASRNRVNTEAFF. The genes are TRBV6-5 and TRBJ1-1, with D perhaps matching TRBD1 (6 bases). The CDR3 covers 13 residues. Trimming removed 6 bases at V and 0 bases at J, with 8 bases between. In germline, CDR1 is MNHEY, CDR2 SVGAGI.

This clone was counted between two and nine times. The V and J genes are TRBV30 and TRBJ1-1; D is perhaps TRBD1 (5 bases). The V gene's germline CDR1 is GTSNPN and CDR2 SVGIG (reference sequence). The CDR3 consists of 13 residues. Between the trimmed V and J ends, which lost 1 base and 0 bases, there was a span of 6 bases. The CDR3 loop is CAWSGQMNTEAFF. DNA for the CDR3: TGTGCCTGGAGTGGACAGATGAACACTGAAGCTTTCTTT.

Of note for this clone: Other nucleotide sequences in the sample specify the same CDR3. CDR3 protein: CASSRGTEAFF. As DNA, the CDR3 is TGTGCCAGCAGCCGCGGCACTGAAGCTTTCTTT. This sequence joins TRBV6-5 and TRBJ1-1; D is unresolved. CDR1 is MNHEY and CDR2 is SVGAGI in the germline V gene. Trimming removed 6 bases from V and 4 bases from J, with 6 bases in between. The CDR3 totals 11 residues.

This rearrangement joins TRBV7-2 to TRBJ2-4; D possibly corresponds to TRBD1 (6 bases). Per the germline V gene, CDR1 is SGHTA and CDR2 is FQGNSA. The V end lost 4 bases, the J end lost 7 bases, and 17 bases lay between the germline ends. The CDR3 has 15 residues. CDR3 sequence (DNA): TGTGCCAGCAGCTCCCTACAGGGTCAGGGGAACATTCAGTACTTC. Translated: CASSSLQGQGNIQYF.

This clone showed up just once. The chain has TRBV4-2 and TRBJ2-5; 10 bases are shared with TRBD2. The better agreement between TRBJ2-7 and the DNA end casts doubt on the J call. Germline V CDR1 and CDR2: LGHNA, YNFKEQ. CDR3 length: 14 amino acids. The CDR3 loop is CASSQSGRDYEQYF. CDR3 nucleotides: TGTGCCAGCAGCCAAAGCGGGAGGGACTACGAGCAGTACTTC.

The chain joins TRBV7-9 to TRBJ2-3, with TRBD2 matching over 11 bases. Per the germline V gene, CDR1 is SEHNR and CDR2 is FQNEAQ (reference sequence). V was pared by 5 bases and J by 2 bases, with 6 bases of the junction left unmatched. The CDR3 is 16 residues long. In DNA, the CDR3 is TGTGCCAGCAGCAAATCTAGCGGGGGGTTCACAGATACGCAGTATTTT. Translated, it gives CASSKSSGGFTDTQYF.

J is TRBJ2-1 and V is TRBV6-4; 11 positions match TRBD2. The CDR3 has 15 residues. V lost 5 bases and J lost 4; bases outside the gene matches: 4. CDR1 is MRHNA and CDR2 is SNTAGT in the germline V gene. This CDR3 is CASSRLAGLYNEQFF. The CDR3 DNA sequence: TGTGCCAGCAGTAGACTAGCGGGGCTTTACAATGAGCAGTTCTTC.

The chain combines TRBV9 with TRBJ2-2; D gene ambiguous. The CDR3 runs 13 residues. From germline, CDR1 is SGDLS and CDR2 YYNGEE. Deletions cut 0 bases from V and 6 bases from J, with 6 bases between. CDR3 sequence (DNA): TGTGCCAGCAGCGTAGACCAGGCCGGGGAGCTGTTTTTT. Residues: CASSVDQAGELFF.

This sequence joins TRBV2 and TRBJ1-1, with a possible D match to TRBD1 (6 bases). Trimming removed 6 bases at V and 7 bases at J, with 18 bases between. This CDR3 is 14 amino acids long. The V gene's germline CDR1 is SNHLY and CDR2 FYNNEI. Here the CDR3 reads CASRLLGGAGEAFF. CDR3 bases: TGTGCCAGCAGACTTTTAGGGGGGGCCGGTGAAGCTTTCTTT. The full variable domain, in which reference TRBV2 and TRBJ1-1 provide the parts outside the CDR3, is EPEVTQTPSHQVTQMGQEVILRCVPISNHLYFYWYRQILGQKVEFLVSFYNNEISEKSEIFDDQFSVERPDGSNFTLKIRSTKLEDSAMYFCASRLLGGAGEAFFGQGTRLTVV.

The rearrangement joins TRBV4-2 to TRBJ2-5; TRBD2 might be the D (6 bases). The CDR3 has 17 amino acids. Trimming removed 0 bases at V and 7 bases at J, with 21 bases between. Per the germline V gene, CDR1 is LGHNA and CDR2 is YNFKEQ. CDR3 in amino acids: CASSQDQPGLGGGTQYF. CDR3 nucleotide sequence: TGTGCCAGCAGCCAAGACCAACCGGGACTGGGAGGAGGGACCCAGTACTTC.

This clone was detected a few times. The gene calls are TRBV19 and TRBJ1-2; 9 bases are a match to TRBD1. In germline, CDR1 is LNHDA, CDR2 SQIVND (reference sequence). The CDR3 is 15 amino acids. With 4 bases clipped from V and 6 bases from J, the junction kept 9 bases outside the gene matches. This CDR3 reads CASSTDGQGSNGYTF. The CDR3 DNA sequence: TGTGCCAGTAGTACAGATGGACAGGGGAGCAATGGCTACACCTTC.

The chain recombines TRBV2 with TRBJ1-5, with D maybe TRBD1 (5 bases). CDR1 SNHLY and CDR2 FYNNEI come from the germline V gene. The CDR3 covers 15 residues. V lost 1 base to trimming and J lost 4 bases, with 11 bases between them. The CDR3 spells CASSEGFGGNQPQHF. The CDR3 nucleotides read TGTGCCAGCAGTGAAGGGTTCGGGGGGAATCAGCCCCAGCATTTT.

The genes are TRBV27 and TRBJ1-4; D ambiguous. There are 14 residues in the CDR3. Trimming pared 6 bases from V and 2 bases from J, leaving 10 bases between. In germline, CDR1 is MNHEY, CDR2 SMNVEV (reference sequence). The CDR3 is CASRGGRTNEKLFF. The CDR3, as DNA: TGTGCCAGCAGGGGAGGGAGGACTAATGAAAAACTGTTTTTT.

The CDR3 protein is CASSLSGNSYNEQFF. CDR3 DNA: TGCGCCAGCAGCTTGTCGGGGAATTCCTACAATGAGCAGTTCTTC. The chain has TRBV5-1 and TRBJ2-1, with a weak D call TRBD2 (5 bases). Germline CDR1 and CDR2: SGHRS and YFSETQ. The CDR3 consists of 15 residues. V was clipped by 1 base and J by 1 base, with 9 bases between them. The full variable domain, with the rest looked up from reference TRBV5-1 and TRBJ2-1, is KAGVTQTPRYLIKTRGQQVTLSCSPISGHRSVSWYQQTPGQGLQFLFEYFSETQRNKGNFPGRFSGRQFSNSRSEMNVSTLELGDSALYLCASSLSGNSYNEQFFGPGTRLTVL.

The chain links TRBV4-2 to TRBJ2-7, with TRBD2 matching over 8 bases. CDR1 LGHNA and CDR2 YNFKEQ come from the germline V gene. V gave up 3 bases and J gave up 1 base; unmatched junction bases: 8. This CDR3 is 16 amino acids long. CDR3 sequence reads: CASSQWAGGSSYEQYF. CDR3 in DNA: TGTGCCAGCAGCCAGTGGGCGGGAGGATCATCCTACGAGCAGTACTTC.

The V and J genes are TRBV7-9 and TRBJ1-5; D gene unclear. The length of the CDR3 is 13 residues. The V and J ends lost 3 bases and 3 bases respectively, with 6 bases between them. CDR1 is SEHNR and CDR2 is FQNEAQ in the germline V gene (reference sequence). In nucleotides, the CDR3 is TGTGCCAGCAGCTTTCAGGTCAATCAGCCCCAGCATTTT. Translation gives CASSFQVNQPQHF. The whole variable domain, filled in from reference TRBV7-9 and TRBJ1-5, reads DTGVSQNPRHKITKRGQNVTFRCDPISEHNRLYWYRQTLGQGPEFLTYFQNEAQLEKSRLLSDRFSAERPKGSFSTLEIQRTEQGDSAMYLCASSFQVNQPQHFGDGTRLSIL.